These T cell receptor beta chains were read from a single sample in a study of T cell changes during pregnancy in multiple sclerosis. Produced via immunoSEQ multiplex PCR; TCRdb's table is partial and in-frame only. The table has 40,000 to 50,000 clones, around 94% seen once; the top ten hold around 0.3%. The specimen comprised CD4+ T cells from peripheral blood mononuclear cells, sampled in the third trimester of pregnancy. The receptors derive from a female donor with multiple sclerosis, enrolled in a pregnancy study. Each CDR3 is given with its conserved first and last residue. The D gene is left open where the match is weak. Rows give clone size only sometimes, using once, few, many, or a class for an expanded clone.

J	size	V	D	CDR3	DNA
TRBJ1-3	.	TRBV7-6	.	CASSFGGQPSGNTIYF	TGTGCCAGCAGCTTCGGGGGTCAACCCTCTGGAAACACCATATATTTT
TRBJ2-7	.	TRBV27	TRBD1	CASSFIGTVGLYEQYF	TGTGCCAGCAGTTTTATCGGGACAGTGGGTCTCTACGAGCAGTACTTC
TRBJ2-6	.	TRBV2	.	CASSESAVRSGANVLTF	TGTGCCAGCAGTGAATCCGCCGTGCGGTCTGGGGCCAACGTCCTGACTTTC
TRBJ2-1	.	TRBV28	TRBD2	CASSLWSKGRAPFF	TGTGCCAGCAGTTTATGGTCGAAGGGGAGGGCGCCGTTCTTC
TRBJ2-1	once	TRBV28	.	CASSRGGVLRPVF	TGTGCCAGCAGCCGGGGAGGAGTACTCCGGCCAGTCTTC
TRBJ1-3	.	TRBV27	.	CASKPRRTDLGNTIYF	TGTGCCAGCAAGCCACGCCGGACAGACCTTGGAAACACCATATATTTT
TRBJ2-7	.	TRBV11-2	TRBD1	CASSLVRGKDRSSYEQYF	TGTGCCAGCAGCTTAGTTCGGGGAAAGGACAGGAGCTCCTACGAGCAGTACTTC
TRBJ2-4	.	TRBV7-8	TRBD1	CASSSKAQGADKKNIQYF	TGTGCCAGCAGCTCCAAAGCCCAGGGGGCCGACAAGAAAAACATTCAGTACTTC
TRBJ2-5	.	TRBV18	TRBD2	CASSAGLQETQYF	TGTGCCAGCTCTGCGGGACTACAAGAGACCCAGTACTTC
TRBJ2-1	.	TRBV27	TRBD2	CASRILAGVGNEQFF	TGTGCCAGCCGAATACTAGCGGGAGTGGGTAATGAGCAGTTCTTC
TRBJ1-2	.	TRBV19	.	CASLPDQTGSYGYTF	TGTGCCAGTCTGCCCGATCAGACAGGCTCCTATGGCTACACCTTC
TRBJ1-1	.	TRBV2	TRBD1	CASRNRGADTEAFF	TGTGCCAGCAGGAACAGGGGCGCGGACACTGAAGCTTTCTTT
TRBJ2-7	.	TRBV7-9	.	CASSFRGFGEQYF	TGTGCCAGCAGCTTCAGGGGTTTTGGCGAGCAGTACTTC
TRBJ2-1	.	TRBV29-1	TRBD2	CSVDLLAGGRNNEQFF	TGCAGCGTTGACCTACTAGCGGGAGGGAGAAACAATGAGCAGTTCTTC
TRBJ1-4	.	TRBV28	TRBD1	CASSLTGEYEKLFF	TGTGCCAGCAGTTTGACAGGGGAGTATGAAAAACTGTTTTTT
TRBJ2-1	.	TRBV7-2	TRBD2	CASSAHGTSGSYEQFF	TGTGCCAGCAGCGCCCACGGGACTAGCGGGAGCTATGAGCAGTTCTTC
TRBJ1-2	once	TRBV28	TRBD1	CASREGTGSHGYTF	TGTGCCAGCAGGGAGGGGACAGGGAGCCATGGCTACACCTTC
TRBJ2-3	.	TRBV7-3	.	CASSLDREDTQYF	TGTGCCAGCAGCTTAGATCGAGAAGATACGCAGTATTTT
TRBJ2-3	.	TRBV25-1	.	CASSDAGADTQYF	TGTGCCAGCAGTGACGCAGGGGCAGATACGCAGTATTTT
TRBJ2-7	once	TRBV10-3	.	CAISHQSGVYEQYF	TGTGCCATCAGCCATCAATCAGGGGTCTACGAGCAGTACTTC
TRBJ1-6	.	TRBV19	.	CASSILQGSYNSPLHF	TGTGCCAGTAGTATCCTACAGGGCTCCTATAATTCACCCCTCCACTTT
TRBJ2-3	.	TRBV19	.	CASSKGGAVDTQYF	TGTGCCAGTAGTAAGGGGGGGGCGGTAGATACGCAGTATTTT
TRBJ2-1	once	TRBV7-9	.	CASSLGHVGSYNEQFF	TGTGCCAGCAGCTTGGGACACGTGGGTTCCTACAATGAGCAGTTCTTC
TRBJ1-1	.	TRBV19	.	CASTRRQMNTEAFF	TGTGCCAGTACGAGAAGACAGATGAACACTGAAGCTTTCTTT
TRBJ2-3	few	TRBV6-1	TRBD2	CASSDELALIQADTQYF	TGTGCCAGCAGTGATGAACTAGCGCTAATCCAGGCAGATACGCAGTATTTT
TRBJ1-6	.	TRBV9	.	CASSSQVQDNSPLHF	TGTGCCAGCAGCTCACAAGTACAGGATAATTCACCCCTCCACTTT
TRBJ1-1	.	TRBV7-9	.	CASSLQENTEAFF	TGTGCCAGCAGCTTACAGGAGAACACTGAAGCTTTCTTT
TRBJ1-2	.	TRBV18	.	CASSAMATANYGYTF	TGTGCCAGCTCGGCGATGGCAACAGCTAACTATGGCTACACCTTC
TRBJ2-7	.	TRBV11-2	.	CASSLGRGRGSSYEQYF	TGTGCCAGCAGCTTAGGGCGAGGCAGGGGAAGCTCCTACGAGCAGTACTTC
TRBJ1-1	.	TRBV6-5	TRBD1	CASRTGTESSEAFF	TGTGCCAGCAGGACCGGGACAGAGTCATCTGAAGCTTTCTTT
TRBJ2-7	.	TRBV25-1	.	CASRQGYEQYF	TGTGCCAGCAGGCAGGGATACGAGCAGTACTTC
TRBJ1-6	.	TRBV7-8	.	CASSLVYPGQLPSPLHF	TGTGCCAGCAGCTTAGTATACCCTGGACAGCTCCCTTCACCCCTCCACTTT
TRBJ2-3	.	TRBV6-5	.	CASSYTGTGTNTQYF	TGTGCCAGCAGTTACACCGGGACTGGCACAAATACGCAGTATTTT